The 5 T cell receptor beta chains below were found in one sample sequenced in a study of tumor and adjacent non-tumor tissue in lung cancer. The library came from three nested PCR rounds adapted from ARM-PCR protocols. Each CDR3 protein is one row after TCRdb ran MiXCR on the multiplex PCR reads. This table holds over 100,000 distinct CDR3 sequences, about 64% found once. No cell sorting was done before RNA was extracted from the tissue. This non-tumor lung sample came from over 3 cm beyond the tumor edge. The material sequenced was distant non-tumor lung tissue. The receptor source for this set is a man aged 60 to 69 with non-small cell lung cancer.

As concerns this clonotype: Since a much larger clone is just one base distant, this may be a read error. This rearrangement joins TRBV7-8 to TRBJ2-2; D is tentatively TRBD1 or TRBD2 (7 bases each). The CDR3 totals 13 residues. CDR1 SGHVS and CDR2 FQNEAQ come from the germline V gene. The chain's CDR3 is CASSLVAGGGLFF. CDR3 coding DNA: TGTGCCAGCAGCTTAGTTGCAGGGGGGGGGCTGTTTTTT.

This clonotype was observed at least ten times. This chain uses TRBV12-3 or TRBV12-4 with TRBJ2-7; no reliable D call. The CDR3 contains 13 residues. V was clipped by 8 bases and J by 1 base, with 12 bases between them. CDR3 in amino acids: CASSRERSYEQYF. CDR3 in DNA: TGTGCCAGCTCCCGAGAGAGGTCCTACGAGCAGTACTTC.

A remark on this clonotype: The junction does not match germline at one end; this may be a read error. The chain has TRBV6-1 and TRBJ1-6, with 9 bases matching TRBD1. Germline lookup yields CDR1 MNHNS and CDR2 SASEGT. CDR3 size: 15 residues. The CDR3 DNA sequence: TGTACCAGCAGTACTTGGGACAGGGAGAAATCACCCCTCCACTTT. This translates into CTSSTWDREKSPLHF.

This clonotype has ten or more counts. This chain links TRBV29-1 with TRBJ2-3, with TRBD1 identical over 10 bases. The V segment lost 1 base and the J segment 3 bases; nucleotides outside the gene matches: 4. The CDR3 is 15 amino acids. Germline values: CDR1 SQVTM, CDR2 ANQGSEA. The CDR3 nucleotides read TGCAGCGTTGAAGTCCGGGACAGGGGTACAGATACGCAGTATTTT. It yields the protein CSVEVRDRGTDTQYF.

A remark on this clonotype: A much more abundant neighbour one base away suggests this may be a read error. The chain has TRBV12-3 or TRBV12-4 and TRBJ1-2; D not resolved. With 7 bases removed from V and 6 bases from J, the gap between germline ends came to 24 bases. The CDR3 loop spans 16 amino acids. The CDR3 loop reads CASTPPGFSAVDGYTF. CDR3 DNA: TGTGCCAGCACCCCACCGGGGTTTAGTGCTGTGGATGGCTACACCTTC.